These T cell receptor beta chains were read from a single sample in a study of spatial heterogeneity in lung cancer. TCRdb reanalysed the 5' RACE reads using MiXCR and keeps one entry per CDR3 protein. Of more than 80,000 distinct CDR3 sequences listed, approximately 12% were seen once; the top ten hold 35% to 50%. Sequences were derived from PBMCs, sampled at surgery. Receptors originate from a male donor with early-stage non-small cell lung cancer. The CDR3 runs from the conserved cysteine through the conserved F or W. The order of the fields is V gene, J gene, clone size, D gene, CDR3 DNA, CDR3 protein. The D gene is left open where the match is weak. Not every row has a clone size; where given, it reads once, few, many or a size class.

TRBV7-2	TRBJ2-3	many	TRBD1	TGTGCCAGCAGCTTAGACGGACAGGCTACAGATACGCAGTATTTT	CASSLDGQATDTQYF
TRBV7-2	TRBJ2-1	.	.	TGTGCCAGCAGCTTAGGGGTCCGGACTGGGGCAGATGAGCAGTTCTTC	CASSLGVRTGADEQFF
TRBV20-1	TRBJ2-3	.	TRBD1	TGCAGTGCTAGATCCGGACAGGGGGAAACAGATACGCAGTATTTT	CSARSGQGETDTQYF
TRBV11-1	TRBJ2-2	many	.	TGTGCCAGCAGCTTAAAGACCGGGGAGCTGTTTTTT	CASSLKTGELFF
TRBV4-3	TRBJ1-2	few	.	TGCGCCAGCAGCCAAGACAGGGAAGATTTGGGTGGCTACACCTTC	CASSQDREDLGGYTF
TRBV5-1	TRBJ1-4	few	.	TGCGCCAGCAGCTTGGGACAGCCTAATGAAAAACTGTTTTTT	CASSLGQPNEKLFF
TRBV24-1	TRBJ2-1	.	TRBD2	TGTGCCACCAGTGCTTCACCGGGACAGGGGACTAGCGGGTTGTACAATGAGCAGTTCTTC	CATSASPGQGTSGLYNEQFF
TRBV12-5	TRBJ2-1	.	.	TGTGCTAGTGGTCTCCTCGTGGGGGAGCAGTTCTTC	CASGLLVGEQFF
TRBV7-2	TRBJ1-2	many	.	TGTGCCAGCACCGCTTCCGAGCCCTATGGCTACACCTTC	CASTASEPYGYTF
TRBV14	TRBJ2-2	many	TRBD2	TGTGCCAGCAGCCAAGATCTTGAAGGCGGGAGTCGCACCGGGGAGCTGTTTTTT	CASSQDLEGGSRTGELFF
TRBV29-1	TRBJ2-1	few	.	TGCAGCGTTGAAGGGCCGCACGGGTATGAGCAGTTCTTC	CSVEGPHGYEQFF
TRBV7-9	TRBJ2-7	many	.	TGTGCCAGCAGAGGAAAACTCAGCTCCTACGAGCAGTACTTC	CASRGKLSSYEQYF
TRBV27	TRBJ1-4	.	TRBD1	TGTGCCAGCCGCGCCGACAGGGCCGCTAATGAAAAACTGTTTTTT	CASRADRAANEKLFF
TRBV4-3	TRBJ2-1	many	.	TGCGCCAGCAGCCAAGACCATGGGCCCTCCTACAATGAGCAGTTCTTC	CASSQDHGPSYNEQFF
TRBV20-1	TRBJ2-7	few	TRBD2	TGCAGTGCCAGTAGCGGGGTGAGCTCCTACGAGCAGTACTTC	CSASSGVSSYEQYF
TRBV6-2/TRBV6-3	TRBJ2-3	.	TRBD2	TGTGCCAGCGTCGCGAGGGGCGGGAGTTGGACAGATACGCAGTATTTT	CASVARGGSWTDTQYF
TRBV10-3	TRBJ2-4	few	.	TGTGCCATCAGTCCGGGACAATTAGCCAAAAACATTCAGTACTTC	CAISPGQLAKNIQYF
TRBV6-2/TRBV6-3	TRBJ1-5	many	TRBD1	TGTGCCAGCAGTCCCCCGACAGGGGGTCATCAGCCCCAGCATTTT	CASSPPTGGHQPQHF
TRBV27	TRBJ2-7	many	TRBD2	TGTGCCAGCAGTTCTAGCGGGATATCGTCCTCCTACGAGCAGTACTTC	CASSSSGISSSYEQYF
TRBV7-6	TRBJ2-2	.	.	TGTGCCAGCAGCTCCGAGTCTAACACCGGGGAGCTGTTTTTT	CASSSESNTGELFF
TRBV12-3/TRBV12-4	TRBJ2-5	.	TRBD1	TGTGCCAGCAGTTTAAGGGACAGGGAGAGCGAGGAGTACTTC	CASSLRDRESEEYF
TRBV19	TRBJ2-7	few	TRBD1	TGTGCCAGTCGGCTCCGGGACAGGGGATACGAGCAGTACTTC	CASRLRDRGYEQYF
TRBV28	TRBJ2-2	few	TRBD1	TGTGCCAGCAGTGTACCGGGACAGAGCTCCACCGGGGAGCTGTTTTTT	CASSVPGQSSTGELFF
TRBV20-1	TRBJ2-1	.	.	TGCAGTGCTGGGTCCGGGGTTCGGGACGATGAGCAGTTCTTC	CSAGSGVRDDEQFF
TRBV12-3/TRBV12-4	TRBJ1-1	.	.	TGTGCCAGCAGTCCACTACAGGGAGGGACTGAAGCTTTCTTT	CASSPLQGGTEAFF
TRBV5-1	TRBJ1-4	many	.	TGCGCCAGCAGCTTGGCTGTCAGGGGCGACAAACTGTTTTTT	CASSLAVRGDKLFF
TRBV5-1	TRBJ2-2	few	.	TGCGCCAGCAGCTTGGGACAGGCTGCCACCGGGGAGCTGTTTTTT	CASSLGQAATGELFF
TRBV7-9	TRBJ2-1	.	.	TGTGCCAGCAGCTTTGGGGCTGAGCAGTTCTTC	CASSFGAEQFF
TRBV7-9	TRBJ2-7	many	.	TGTGCCAGCAGCTTATCAGGGGCGGCCTACGAGCAGTACTTC	CASSLSGAAYEQYF
TRBV6-5	TRBJ2-3	many	TRBD2	TGTGCCAGCACCCCGGCGAGGGGAGGCGGGGGGTCGGGAGATACGCAGTATTTT	CASTPARGGGGSGDTQYF
TRBV29-1	TRBJ2-3	.	TRBD2	TGCAGCGCTGCCCCGGGACTAGGGAGAAATACGCAGTATTTT	CSAAPGLGRNTQYF
TRBV3-1	TRBJ2-7	few	.	TGTGCCAGCAGCCCGCTTACTCCCAGGGAGGAGCAGTACTTC	CASSPLTPREEQYF
TRBV4-3	TRBJ2-1	few	TRBD1	TGCGCCAGCAGCCAAGAACCGGGACAGGGGGGCTATGAGCAGTTCTTC	CASSQEPGQGGYEQFF
TRBV13	TRBJ2-7	few	TRBD1	TGTGCCAGCAGCTTAGGTGGACAGGGTTCTTCCTACGAGCAGTACTTC	CASSLGGQGSSYEQYF
TRBV12-3/TRBV12-4	TRBJ2-6	few	.	TGTGCCAGCAACCGGAGGAACTCTGGGGCCAACGTCCTGACTTTC	CASNRRNSGANVLTF
TRBV10-3	TRBJ2-1	few	TRBD2	TGTGCCATCAGGACTAGCGGGGGGGCCGACTCCTACAATGAGCAGTTCTTC	CAIRTSGGADSYNEQFF
TRBV12-3/TRBV12-4	TRBJ2-3	.	TRBD2	TGTGCCACCCAACCCGGGGGGAGCACAGATACGCAGTATTTT	CATQPGGSTDTQYF
TRBV6-6	TRBJ1-6	few	TRBD1	TGTGCCAGCAGCCACCGGGACAGGGGGAGTAATAATTCACCCCTCCACTTT	CASSHRDRGSNNSPLHF
TRBV29-1	TRBJ1-5	few	TRBD1	TGCAGCGTTGGCACAGGGGGCGGTAATCAGCCCCAGCATTTT	CSVGTGGGNQPQHF
TRBV28	TRBJ2-3	.	TRBD1	TGTGCCAGCAGTTCCCTGGACAGGTCTTGGACAGATACGCAGTATTTT	CASSSLDRSWTDTQYF
TRBV29-1	TRBJ2-2	few	TRBD1	TGCAGCGTTAGGGACAGGGGGAGGAACACCGGGGAGCTGTTTTTT	CSVRDRGRNTGELFF
TRBV20-1	TRBJ2-3	few	TRBD1	TGCAGTGCTAGCCTGGACAGGAGGAGCACAGATACGCAGTATTTT	CSASLDRRSTDTQYF
TRBV24-1	TRBJ2-7	many	.	TGTGCCACCAGTGATTCGAGGGAAATTGGCGAGCAGTACTTC	CATSDSREIGEQYF
TRBV28	TRBJ2-7	.	.	TGTGCCAGCAATCAGTCGGGGCGCCCCGGCGAGCAGTACTTC	CASNQSGRPGEQYF
TRBV29-1	TRBJ2-2	.	.	TGCAGCGTTGATGCCGGTACCTACACCGGGGAGCTGTTTTTT	CSVDAGTYTGELFF
TRBV7-3	TRBJ2-1	few	.	TGTGCCAGCAGCCAACCCGGAACTCCTCGTAATGAGCAGTTCTTC	CASSQPGTPRNEQFF